The rows below give T cell receptor beta chains drawn from one sample of a study of vaccination effects on CD4 cells after COVID-19. Assay: immunoSEQ multiplex PCR; the TCRdb copy retains only in-frame clones and omits some. Among roughly 25,000 clones listed, 65% to 80% were seen once. Antigens for these TCRs are unknown. The specimen comprised CD4+ T cells from PBMCs cultured with HCoV-NL63 spike peptides, sampled before COVID-19 vaccination. These TCRs come from a human donor who had a prior SARS-CoV-2 infection. The CDR3 runs from the conserved cysteine through the conserved F or W. Part of the rows lack a size; the others show once, few, many or a class for expanded clones.

v_gene: TRBV7-2
abundance: .
j_gene: TRBJ1-2
CDR3aa: CASSPTGLGGYTF

v_gene: TRBV11-2
abundance: .
j_gene: TRBJ1-1
CDR3aa: CASSVRGGQNTEAFF

v_gene: TRBV13
abundance: once
j_gene: TRBJ2-2
CDR3aa: CASSPTTRPTGELFF

v_gene: TRBV3-1/TRBV3-2
abundance: .
j_gene: TRBJ2-3
CDR3aa: CASSQRVAGGVTDTQYF

v_gene: TRBV7-2
abundance: .
j_gene: TRBJ2-6
CDR3aa: CASRPSASGANVLTF

v_gene: TRBV20-1
abundance: once
j_gene: TRBJ2-1
CDR3aa: CSASRGAGGMTTSEQFF

v_gene: TRBV6-5
abundance: .
j_gene: TRBJ2-1
CDR3aa: CASSYGAGSYNEQFF

v_gene: TRBV3-1/TRBV3-2
abundance: .
j_gene: TRBJ2-5
CDR3aa: CASRSSGRETQYF

v_gene: TRBV14
abundance: .
j_gene: TRBJ2-7
CDR3aa: CASSQHQGVRDEQYF

v_gene: TRBV25-1
abundance: .
j_gene: TRBJ2-3
CDR3aa: CASRSGGSADTQYF

v_gene: TRBV7-2
abundance: .
j_gene: TRBJ2-4
CDR3aa: CASSLGVSKNIQYF

v_gene: TRBV4-3
abundance: .
j_gene: TRBJ2-1
CDR3aa: CASSLSGGSYNEQFF

v_gene: TRBV19
abundance: .
j_gene: TRBJ1-5
CDR3aa: CASSTNRGYSNQPQHF

v_gene: TRBV3-1/TRBV3-2
abundance: .
j_gene: TRBJ1-4
CDR3aa: CASSQLTGNEKLFF

v_gene: TRBV5-1
abundance: .
j_gene: TRBJ2-1
CDR3aa: CASSYRWLAGASYNEQFF

v_gene: TRBV28
abundance: .
j_gene: TRBJ2-7
CDR3aa: CASSPVNSAGSYEQYF

v_gene: TRBV20-1
abundance: few
j_gene: TRBJ1-1
CDR3aa: CSARGSTEAFF